The 20 T cell receptor beta chains reported below all come from one sample, sequenced in a study of read filtering for tumor transcriptome and immune sequencing. Molecular barcoded adaptors covering alpha/delta and beta/gamma chains were used on approximately 400 ng RNA. TCRdb reprocessed the reads via MiXCR and lists one record per CDR3 protein. Of approximately 61,000 distinct CDR3 sequences in the sample, roughly a fifth were seen once. Sample: a population of CD138-negative cells sorted from bone marrow. These receptor sequences come from a donor at least 40 years old with multiple myeloma.

This clonotype has a count of ten or more. V is TRBV11-1 and J is TRBJ2-5; 9 positions match TRBD1. The CDR3 contains 14 residues. From germline, CDR1 is SGHAT and CDR2 FQDESV (reference sequence). The trim removed 3 bases at V and 4 bases at J, leaving 3 bases unmatched. CDR3 loop: CASSFNRGRETQYF. The CDR3, as DNA: TGTGCCAGCAGCTTCAACAGGGGGCGAGAGACCCAGTACTTC. Based on the CDR3 plus reference TRBV11-1 and TRBJ2-5, the full variable domain is EAEVAQSPRYKITEKSQAVAFWCDPISGHATLYWYRQILGQGPELLVQFQDESVVDDSQLPKDRFSAERLKGVDSTLKIQPAELGDSAMYLCASSFNRGRETQYFGPGTRLLVL.

The V call is TRBV5-1, the J call TRBJ2-3, with D unclear. The CDR3 runs to 12 residues. V lost 0 bases and J 4 bases, leaving 3 bases between the germline ends. Germline CDR1 and CDR2: SGHRS and YFSETQ. DNA for the CDR3: TGCGCCAGCAGCTTGGCCTCAGATACGCAGTATTTT. Amino acid sequence: CASSLASDTQYF.

There are many counts of this clonotype. V usage is TRBV18 and J usage is TRBJ1-1; D call uncertain. Trimming took off 5 bases at V and 6 bases at J, with 19 bases between the two ends. Germline V gene lookup returns CDR1 KGHSH and CDR2 LQKENI. CDR3 length equals 15 residues. The DNA of the CDR3 is TGTGCCAGCTCATATTCAGTTGGAGGGTCAGCTGAAGCTTTCTTT. This codes for CASSYSVGGSAEAFF.

This clonotype was found a few times. Relative to the germline gene, one junction end is altered; a read error may explain this. DNA of the CDR3: TGCAGCGCTGAAGATCCGAGGACAGGACACTCTGGGGCCAACGTCCTGACTTTC. Its translation is CSAEDPRTGHSGANVLTF. The chain combines TRBV29-1 with TRBJ2-6, with 7 positions matching TRBD1. The germline CDR1 and CDR2 sequences are SQVTM and ANQGSEA. The CDR3 sequence is 18 residues long.

This clonotype was detected ten times or more. The chain links TRBV9 to TRBJ1-1, with a possible D match to TRBD1 (6 bases). The ends were cut back, 4 bases at V and 10 bases at J, with 20 bases in the middle. In germline, CDR1 is SGDLS, CDR2 YYNGEE. CDR3 length equals 14 residues. Here the CDR3 DNA reads TGTGCCAGCAGCCCGGGACCAGGGGAAAGGGGAGCTTTCTTT. This translates into CASSPGPGERGAFF.

The V and J genes are TRBV10-3 and TRBJ2-3; 15 nucleotides line up with TRBD2. This CDR3 spans 16 amino acids. Germline V gene sequence: CDR1 ENHRY, CDR2 SYGVKD. V trimming: 10 bases; J trimming: 2 bases; junction bases outside the gene matches: 7. The CDR3 is CATPGLAGGPTDTQYF. The DNA for the CDR3 is TGTGCCACTCCGGGACTAGCGGGGGGCCCCACAGATACGCAGTATTTT.

Concerning this clonotype: A much more abundant neighbour one base away suggests this may be a read error. This rearrangement joins TRBV20-1 to TRBJ2-1; no clear D gene. The CDR3 has 12 residues. Germline values: CDR1 DFQATT, CDR2 SNEGSKA (reference sequence). The CDR3 spells CSARTSYNEQLF. CDR3 DNA sequence: TGCAGTGCCCGCACATCCTACAATGAGCAGCTCTTC.

There are many counts of this clonotype. This chain connects TRBV15 to TRBJ1-5, with D uncertain. V lost 4 bases and J lost 7, with 14 bases in between. This CDR3 contains 14 residues. Germline CDR1 and CDR2: LNHNV and YYDKDF (reference sequence). The CDR3 is CATSKGGPPQPQHF. The CDR3 DNA sequence: TGTGCCACCAGCAAGGGAGGGCCCCCCCAGCCCCAGCATTTT.

This clonotype was picked up a small number of times. A much larger clone lies one base from this, so it may be a read error. The V and J genes are TRBV6-4 and TRBJ1-1, with D possibly matching TRBD1 (6 bases). The CDR3 is made up of 12 amino acids. Germline-derived CDR1 and CDR2 are MRHNA and SNTAGT. The CDR3 coding sequence is TGTGCCAGCACCCAGGGGAACACTAAAGCTTTCTTT. Its protein product is CASTQGNTKAFF.

This clonotype has ten or more counts. V and J are TRBV3-1 and TRBJ2-7, with D perhaps TRBD1 or TRBD2 (6 bases each). The germline V and J ends were trimmed by 7 bases and 3 bases, with 13 bases remaining between them. Germline CDR1 and CDR2: LGHDT and YNNKEL (reference sequence). The CDR3 has 13 residues. CDR3 loop: CASTRRGVYEQYF. For the CDR3, the DNA is TGTGCCAGCACCCGAAGGGGGGTCTACGAGCAGTACTTC.

The chain has TRBV20-1 and TRBJ2-3; 7 bases line up with TRBD1. V gave up 5 bases and J gave up 4 bases; unmatched junction bases: 12. Germline V lookup: CDR1 DFQATT, CDR2 SNEGSKA (reference sequence). The CDR3 spans 15 residues. DNA of the CDR3: TGCAGTGCTGATCGGAGTCAAGGGGGCGCAGATACGCAGTATTTT. It codes for CSADRSQGGADTQYF.

The chain uses TRBV5-1 and TRBJ1-2; D is uncertain. This CDR3 is 15 amino acids long. V was shortened by 0 bases and J by 4 bases, with 13 bases between the two germline ends. Germline V gene sequence: CDR1 SGHRS, CDR2 YFSETQ. The CDR3 nucleotides read TGCGCCAGCAGCTTGGCATCCGGGATAGGCTATGGCTACACCTTC. Its translation is CASSLASGIGYGYTF.

The genes are TRBV6-1 and TRBJ1-5; D remains unclear. Germline loops: CDR1 MNHNS, CDR2 SASEGT. CDR3 length: 14 residues. Trimming removed 8 bases at V and 1 base at J, with 12 bases between. CDR3 protein: CASGLARSNQPQHF. The CDR3 region has the DNA TGTGCCAGCGGCCTGGCGCGGAGCAATCAGCCCCAGCATTTT.

About this clonotype: With a much larger clone just one base away, this may be a read error. This chain links TRBV20-1 with TRBJ1-1; no definite D call. The CDR3 length is 13 residues. Germline CDR1 and CDR2: DFQATT and SNEGSKA (reference sequence). For the CDR3, the DNA is TGCAGTGCTACCGACCTCGAGAACACTGAAGCTCTCTTT. Translated, it gives CSATDLENTEALF.

There are many counts of this clonotype. V is TRBV28 and J is TRBJ2-1; D tentatively fits TRBD1 or TRBD2 (6 bases each). The CDR3 extends over 16 amino acids. From germline, CDR1 is MDHEN and CDR2 SYDVKM. Trimming left V 2 bases short and J 8 bases short, with 19 bases between. CDR3 bases: TGTGCCAGCAGTTTAAGTTGGGGGGCATTAGGGTATGAGCAGTTCTTC. This codes for CASSLSWGALGYEQFF. The whole variable domain, remainder taken from reference TRBV28 and TRBJ2-1, is DVKVTQSSRYLVKRTGEKVFLECVQDMDHENMFWYRQDPGLGLRLIYFSYDVKMKEKGDIPEGYSVSREKKERFSLILESASTNQTSMYLCASSLSWGALGYEQFFGPGTRLTVL.

This clonotype was recorded at least ten times. The chain combines TRBV20-1 with TRBJ1-5; D perhaps matches TRBD1 (6 bases). The CDR3 runs to 16 residues. V dropped 3 bases and J dropped 7 bases, with 22 bases sitting between them. Looked up from germline, CDR1 is DFQATT and CDR2 is SNEGSKA (reference sequence). CDR3 DNA sequence: TGCAGTGCTAGTCCCCAACTCAGGGGCGCGAGACAGCCCCAGCATTTT. Translated: CSASPQLRGARQPQHF.

This clonotype was found many times. The chain is built from TRBV20-1 and TRBJ2-7, with TRBD2 identical over 8 bases. The V and J ends lost 3 bases and 7 bases, in that order; junction bases with no gene match: 11. Germline CDR1 DFQATT, CDR2 SNEGSKA (reference sequence). This CDR3 spans 14 amino acids. As DNA, the CDR3 is TGCAGTGCTAGGGTAGCGGGAAACCCATGGGAGCAGTACTTC. This translates into CSARVAGNPWEQYF.

In regard to this clonotype: A much larger clone is a single base away; this may be a read error. Here the CDR3 reads CASSMIPGGELLF. The CDR3 DNA follows: TGTGCCAGTAGTATGATCCCCGGCGGGGAGCTGCTTTTT. This chain joins TRBV19 and TRBJ2-2; possibly TRBD2 for D (6 bases). CDR1 is LNHDA, CDR2 SQIVND, per germline (reference sequence). The CDR3 extends over 13 amino acids. The complete variable domain, with remaining parts taken from reference TRBV19 and TRBJ2-2, reads DGGITQSPKYLFRKEGQNVTLSCEQNLNHDAMYWYRQDPGQGLRLIYYSQIVNDFQKGDIAEGYSVSREKKESFPLTVTSAQKNPTAFYLCASSMIPGGELLFGEGSRLTVL.

This clonotype has a count of ten or more. The gene calls are TRBV11-2 and TRBJ2-2; 10 positions match TRBD2. V shed 5 bases and J 3 bases; nucleotides not matched to a gene: 6. CDR3 length: 16 amino acids. Germline lookup yields CDR1 SGHAT and CDR2 FQNNGV. The chain's CDR3 is CASSRLAGAYTGELFF. The CDR3 DNA follows: TGTGCCAGCAGCCGGCTAGCGGGAGCTTACACCGGGGAGCTGTTTTTT.

This clonotype was seen at least ten times. The CDR3 DNA sequence: TGTGCCAGCAGCTTAAGCCGCACCGGGGAGCTGTTTTTT. Its protein is CASSLSRTGELFF. The chain has TRBV7-3 and TRBJ2-2; D uncertain. Per germline, CDR1 SGHTA and CDR2 FQGTGA. V dropped 1 base and J dropped 4 bases, with 4 bases sitting between them. The CDR3 is made up of 13 amino acids.